The clone carrying this T cell receptor (beta chain) was counted many times. Its antigen remains unknown. The data were taken from a study of PD-1 blockade in classical Hodgkin lymphoma. At the level of the study: A 3 mg/kg intravenous dose of nivolumab was received by patients every 2 weeks.

Relapse after autologous stem cell transplantation occurred in every patient, and brentuximab vedotin exposure varied. This table comes from immunoSEQ multiplex PCR, and its TCRdb copy is limited to in-frame clones, with some not included. Counted here are approximately 60,000 clones, more than 70% occurring once; the ten biggest clones make up around 13%. Study-level results: Patients who initiated nivolumab within 1 year of ASCT were excluded. By C4D1, diversity of CD4+ TCRs had risen significantly, whereas that of CD8+ TCRs had not. Compared with healthy donors, newly diagnosed patients reportedly showed lower baseline TCR diversity.

The sequences come from peripheral blood mononuclear cells (PBMCs), collected at baseline. This receptor was obtained from a human donor with classical Hodgkin lymphoma.

CDR3 protein: CASSQDLAVGRSSYEQYF. The CDR3 DNA follows: TGTGCCAGCAGCCAAGATTTGGCGGTGGGGAGGAGTTCCTACGAGCAGTACTTC. J is TRBJ2-7 and V is TRBV4-2, with D perhaps matching TRBD2 (6 bases). V lost 0 bases to trimming and J lost 1 base, with 19 bases between them. Per germline, CDR1 LGHNA and CDR2 YNFKEQ. The CDR3 covers 18 residues.